This record concerns one T cell receptor (beta chain) sequence. Its antigen is still unknown. The sample comes from a study of CD8+ T cells in alopecia areata. Across the study: Patients in the treated group were given tofacitinib by mouth, 5 to 10 mg twice a day. The tofacitinib course ran for 6 to 18 months and was followed by 6 months off drug.

Germline-derived CDR1 and CDR2 are MNHEY and SMNVEV (reference sequence). This CDR3 has 14 residues. V lost 7 bases and J lost 2, with 13 bases in between. Reverse transcription of extracted RNA yielded cDNA, which provided the sequencing template. Repertoires were generated with immunoSEQ multiplex PCR, while TCRdb's copy carries only in-frame clones and drops some. The sample contains roughly 150,000 clones, around half of which appear only once. Study-wide findings and caveats: Clonality was higher in lesional than normal scalp, especially in alopecia totalis/universalis.

V is TRBV27 and J is TRBJ2-3; perhaps TRBD2 as D (7 bases). The clonotype originates from a human donor with alopecia areata. Specimen: CD8+ T cells sorted from blood, collected at week 0. Here the CDR3 reads CASMAGAPTDTQYF. CDR3 bases: TGTGCCAGCATGGCGGGGGCCCCCACAGATACGCAGTATTTT.